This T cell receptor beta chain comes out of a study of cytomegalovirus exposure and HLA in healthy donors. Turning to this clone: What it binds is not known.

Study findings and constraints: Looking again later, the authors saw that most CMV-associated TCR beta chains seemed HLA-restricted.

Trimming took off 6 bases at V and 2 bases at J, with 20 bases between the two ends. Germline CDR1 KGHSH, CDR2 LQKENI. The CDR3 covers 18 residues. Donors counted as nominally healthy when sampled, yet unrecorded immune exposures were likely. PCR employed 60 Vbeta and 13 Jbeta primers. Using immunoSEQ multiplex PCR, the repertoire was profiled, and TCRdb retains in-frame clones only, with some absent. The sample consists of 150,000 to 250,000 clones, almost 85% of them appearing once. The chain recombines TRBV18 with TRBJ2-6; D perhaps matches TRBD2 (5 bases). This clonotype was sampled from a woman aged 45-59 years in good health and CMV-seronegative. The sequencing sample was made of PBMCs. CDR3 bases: TGTGCCAGCTCGCTGACCGCTTTTGAGGGAACTGGGGCCAACGTCCTGACTTTC. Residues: CASSLTAFEGTGANVLTF.